This T cell receptor (beta chain) was documented in a study of CDR3 diversity in severe acne. Germline V gives CDR1 SGHTA, CDR2 FQGNSA. The V and J ends lost 5 bases and 6 bases respectively, with 17 bases between them. The CDR3 contains 15 residues. This clonotype showed up many times. TCRdb passed the PCR reads through MiXCR, listing each CDR3 protein once. In the table there are over 100,000 distinct CDR3 sequences, roughly half of which are singletons. The source material was blood. This chain links TRBV7-2 with TRBJ2-1, with D possibly TRBD2 on 7 matching bases. This clonotype was obtained from a male donor with acne. CDR3 in amino acids: CASSTTWGGGNEQFF. CDR3 bases: TGTGCCAGCAGCACCACTTGGGGAGGGGGCAATGAGCAGTTCTTC. Combining the CDR3 with reference TRBV7-2 and TRBJ2-1 gives the whole variable domain GAGVSQSPSNKVTEKGKDVELRCDPISGHTALYWYRQSLGQGLEFLIYFQGNSAPDKSGLPSDRFSAERTGGSVSTLTIQRTQQEDSAVYLCASSTTWGGGNEQFFGPGTRLTVL.